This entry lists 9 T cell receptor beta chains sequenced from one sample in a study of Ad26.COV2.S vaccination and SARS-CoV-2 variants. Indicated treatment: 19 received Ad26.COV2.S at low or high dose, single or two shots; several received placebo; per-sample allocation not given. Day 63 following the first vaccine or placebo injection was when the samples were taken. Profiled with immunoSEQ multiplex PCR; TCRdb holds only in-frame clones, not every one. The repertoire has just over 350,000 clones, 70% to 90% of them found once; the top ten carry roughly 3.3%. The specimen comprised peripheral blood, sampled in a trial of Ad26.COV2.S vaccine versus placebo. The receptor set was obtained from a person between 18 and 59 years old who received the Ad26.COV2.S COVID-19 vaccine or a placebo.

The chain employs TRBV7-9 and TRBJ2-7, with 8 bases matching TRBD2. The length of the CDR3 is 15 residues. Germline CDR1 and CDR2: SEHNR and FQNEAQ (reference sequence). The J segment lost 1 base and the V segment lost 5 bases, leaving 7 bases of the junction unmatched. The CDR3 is CASSPGSGGSYEQYF. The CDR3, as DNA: TGTGCCAGCAGCCCCGGGAGCGGGGGATCCTACGAGCAGTACTTC. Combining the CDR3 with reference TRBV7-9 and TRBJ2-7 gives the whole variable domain DTGVSQNPRHKITKRGQNVTFRCDPISEHNRLYWYRQTLGQGPEFLTYFQNEAQLEKSRLLSDRFSAERPKGSFSTLEIQRTEQGDSAMYLCASSPGSGGSYEQYFGPGTRLTVT.

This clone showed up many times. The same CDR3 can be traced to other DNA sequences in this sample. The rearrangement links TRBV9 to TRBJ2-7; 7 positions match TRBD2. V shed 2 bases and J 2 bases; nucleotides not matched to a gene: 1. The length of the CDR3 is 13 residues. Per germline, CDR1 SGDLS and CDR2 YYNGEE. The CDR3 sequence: CASSVGLTYEQYF. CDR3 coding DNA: TGTGCCAGCAGCGTGGGACTAACCTACGAGCAGTACTTC.

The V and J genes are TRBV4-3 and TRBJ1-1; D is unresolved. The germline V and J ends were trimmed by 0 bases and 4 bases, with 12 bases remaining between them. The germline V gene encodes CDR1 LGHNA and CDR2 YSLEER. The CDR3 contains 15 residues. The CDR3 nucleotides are TGCGCCAGCAGCCAAGAAAGGTCGGCGGGCACTGAAGCTTTCTTT. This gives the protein CASSQERSAGTEAFF.

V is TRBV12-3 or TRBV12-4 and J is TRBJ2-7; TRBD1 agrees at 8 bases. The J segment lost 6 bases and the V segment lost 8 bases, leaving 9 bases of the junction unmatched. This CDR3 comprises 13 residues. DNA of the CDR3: TGTGCCAGCGGACCGGGACAGGTTGGCGAGCAGTACTTC. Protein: CASGPGQVGEQYF.

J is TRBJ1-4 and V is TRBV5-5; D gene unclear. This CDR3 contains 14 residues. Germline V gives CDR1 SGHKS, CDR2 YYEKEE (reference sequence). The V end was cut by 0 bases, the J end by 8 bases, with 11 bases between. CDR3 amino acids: CASSLAQFKEKLFF. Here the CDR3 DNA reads TGTGCCAGCAGCTTGGCCCAATTCAAAGAAAAACTGTTTTTT.

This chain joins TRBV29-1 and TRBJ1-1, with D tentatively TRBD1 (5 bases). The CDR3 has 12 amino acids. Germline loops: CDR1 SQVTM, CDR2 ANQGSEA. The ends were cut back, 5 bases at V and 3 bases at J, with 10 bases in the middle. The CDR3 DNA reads TGCAGCGTTCTCAGGGAAGACACTGAAGCTTTCTTT. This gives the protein CSVLREDTEAFF.

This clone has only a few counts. This chain's CDR3 is CASSGSAGGRSGPYEQYF. DNA for the CDR3: TGCGCCAGCTCGGGGTCAGCGGGAGGGCGGTCAGGCCCCTACGAGCAGTACTTC. The V call is TRBV10-1, the J call TRBJ2-7; 10 bases are a match to TRBD2. V trimming: 8 bases; J trimming: 2 bases; junction bases outside the gene matches: 18. Germline V gene sequence: CDR1 WNHNN, CDR2 SYGVQD (reference sequence). This CDR3 spans 18 amino acids.

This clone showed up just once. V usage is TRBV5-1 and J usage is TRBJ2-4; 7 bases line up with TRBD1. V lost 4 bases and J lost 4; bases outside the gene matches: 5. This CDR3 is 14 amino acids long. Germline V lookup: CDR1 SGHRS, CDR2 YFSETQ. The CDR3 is CASSTSGQKNIQYF. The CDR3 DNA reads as TGCGCCAGCAGCACATCGGGACAGAAAAACATTCAGTACTTC.

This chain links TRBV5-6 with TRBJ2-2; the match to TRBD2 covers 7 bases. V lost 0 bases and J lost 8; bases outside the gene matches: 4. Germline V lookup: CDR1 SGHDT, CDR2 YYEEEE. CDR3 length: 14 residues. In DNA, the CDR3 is TGTGCCAGCAGCTTGGTCAGGGAGGGTGGGGAGCTGTTTTTT. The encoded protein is CASSLVREGGELFF.